This is a list of T cell receptor beta chains from one sample in a study of cytotoxic CD8 clonotypes in ibrutinib-treated CLL. The data were produced by immunoSEQ multiplex PCR, yet TCRdb's version contains in-frame clones alone and is incomplete. The top ten hold roughly 5.7% of the sample, which has about 300,000 clones, around 76% seen once. The source was PBMCs, collected at disease progression, from a patient treated with ibrutinib. Receptor source: a human donor with chronic lymphocytic leukemia. CDR3s include the opening cysteine and the closing phenylalanine or tryptophan. Fields, in order: J gene, clone size, V gene, CDR3 protein. Only some rows state a clone size, as once, few, many or a class for expanded clones.

j_gene: TRBJ1-2; abundance: -; v_gene: TRBV9; CDR3aa: CASSVGTANYGYTF
j_gene: TRBJ2-1; abundance: -; v_gene: TRBV5-1; CDR3aa: CASSFWNRGLHEQFF
j_gene: TRBJ1-5; abundance: -; v_gene: TRBV4-1; CDR3aa: CASSQTTYYRQGGGRNQPQHF
j_gene: TRBJ1-2; abundance: many; v_gene: TRBV2; CDR3aa: CASSERYGYTF
j_gene: TRBJ2-1; abundance: -; v_gene: TRBV5-1; CDR3aa: CASSRPRLGYNEQFF
j_gene: TRBJ1-1; abundance: -; v_gene: TRBV7-2; CDR3aa: CASSLVPPGQIEAFF
j_gene: TRBJ2-5; abundance: -; v_gene: TRBV6-5; CDR3aa: CASIGQGAWETQYF
j_gene: TRBJ2-1; abundance: -; v_gene: TRBV6-8; CDR3aa: CASSQLAGGWYRAYNEQFF
j_gene: TRBJ1-2; abundance: -; v_gene: TRBV15; CDR3aa: CATSREWGVDGYTF
j_gene: TRBJ2-5; abundance: -; v_gene: TRBV4-3; CDR3aa: CASSPEIAGWEETQYF
j_gene: TRBJ2-3; abundance: -; v_gene: TRBV30; CDR3aa: CAWSVLGRGLGRGGTDTQYF
j_gene: TRBJ2-7; abundance: -; v_gene: TRBV29-1; CDR3aa: CSVTDGSYEQYF
j_gene: TRBJ2-3; abundance: -; v_gene: TRBV12-5; CDR3aa: CASARPPTSAGTDTQYF
j_gene: TRBJ1-2; abundance: -; v_gene: TRBV9; CDR3aa: CASSVFQGTGYTF
j_gene: TRBJ1-1; abundance: -; v_gene: TRBV29-1; CDR3aa: CSVARVNTEAFF
j_gene: TRBJ2-3; abundance: -; v_gene: TRBV14; CDR3aa: CASSQPGLAGDTQYF
j_gene: TRBJ2-2; abundance: -; v_gene: TRBV7-6; CDR3aa: CASSREGANTGELFF
j_gene: TRBJ2-7; abundance: -; v_gene: TRBV7-9; CDR3aa: CASSLVGGEGPYEQYF
j_gene: TRBJ2-7; abundance: -; v_gene: TRBV7-8; CDR3aa: CASSLGGDSRTYEQYF
j_gene: TRBJ2-1; abundance: once; v_gene: TRBV11-2; CDR3aa: CASSLVGLLALEQFF
j_gene: TRBJ2-3; abundance: -; v_gene: TRBV25-1; CDR3aa: CASSESNSGTQYF
j_gene: TRBJ1-2; abundance: few; v_gene: TRBV2; CDR3aa: CASSVRGQGYGYTF
j_gene: TRBJ1-2; abundance: few; v_gene: TRBV30; CDR3aa: CAPYPRGQQNYGYTF
j_gene: TRBJ2-7; abundance: -; v_gene: TRBV7-9; CDR3aa: CASSVGQGSYEQYF
j_gene: TRBJ1-2; abundance: few; v_gene: TRBV5-7; CDR3aa: CASSLVVRGRPYGYTF
j_gene: TRBJ2-3; abundance: -; v_gene: TRBV7-3; CDR3aa: CASSLLGRADTQYF
j_gene: TRBJ2-7; abundance: -; v_gene: TRBV27; CDR3aa: CASSPAGGWYYEQYF
j_gene: TRBJ2-2; abundance: -; v_gene: TRBV5-6; CDR3aa: CASSFRSYGELFF
j_gene: TRBJ1-1; abundance: few; v_gene: TRBV29-1; CDR3aa: CSVAAGLIRSTEAFF
j_gene: TRBJ1-1; abundance: -; v_gene: TRBV18; CDR3aa: CASEGRADTEAFF
j_gene: TRBJ2-3; abundance: -; v_gene: TRBV11-3; CDR3aa: CASSPNRGDTQYF
j_gene: TRBJ2-5; abundance: -; v_gene: TRBV2; CDR3aa: CASLEDQGAFETQYF
j_gene: TRBJ2-2; abundance: -; v_gene: TRBV2; CDR3aa: CASTVGRMAGELFF
j_gene: TRBJ2-1; abundance: -; v_gene: TRBV29-1; CDR3aa: CSVAARYNEQFF
j_gene: TRBJ2-3; abundance: -; v_gene: TRBV11-3; CDR3aa: CASSERRADTQYF
j_gene: TRBJ2-7; abundance: -; v_gene: TRBV2; CDR3aa: CASTPPTGALHEQYF
j_gene: TRBJ2-5; abundance: -; v_gene: TRBV10-1; CDR3aa: CASSDHRGVSQETQYF
j_gene: TRBJ2-7; abundance: -; v_gene: TRBV7-9; CDR3aa: CASSLWGPSYEQYF
j_gene: TRBJ2-3; abundance: -; v_gene: TRBV7-3; CDR3aa: CASSLVHADTQYF
j_gene: TRBJ1-5; abundance: -; v_gene: TRBV28; CDR3aa: CASRGQGGNQPQHF
j_gene: TRBJ2-3; abundance: -; v_gene: TRBV28; CDR3aa: CASSLWASGSTDTQYF
j_gene: TRBJ2-1; abundance: -; v_gene: TRBV5-1; CDR3aa: CASSLSQGYRLDEQFF
j_gene: TRBJ1-2; abundance: few; v_gene: TRBV6-5; CDR3aa: CASAQNEFFYGYTF